This T cell receptor beta chain came from a study of blood T cell repertoires in COVID-19. Clones were read by immunoSEQ multiplex PCR, and TCRdb kept only the in-frame ones, dropping some. This sample has roughly 140,000 clones; roughly 84% occur once, and the top ten carry more than 6.5%. V lost 7 bases to trimming and J lost 0 bases; unmatched junction nucleotides: 9. Per germline, CDR1 SNHLY and CDR2 FYNNEI. The CDR3 sequence is 16 residues long. This clone came up once. The TCR sequence derives from a woman aged 60-75 years with COVID-19, enrolled during active disease. This chain connects TRBV2 to TRBJ1-3, with 7 bases fitting TRBD1. Sequenced sample: peripheral blood. The CDR3: CASTFLGGHSGNTIYF. CDR3 coding DNA: TGTGCCAGCACCTTCCTAGGGGGCCACTCTGGAAACACCATATATTTT. Supplemented by reference TRBV2 and TRBJ1-3, the full variable domain reads EPEVTQTPSHQVTQMGQEVILRCVPISNHLYFYWYRQILGQKVEFLVSFYNNEISEKSEIFDDQFSVERPDGSNFTLKIRSTKLEDSAMYFCASTFLGGHSGNTIYFGEGSWLTVV.